This T cell receptor beta chain stems from a study of T cell responses to AZD1222 COVID-19 vaccine. Study results and caveats: CD4 TCRs associated with vaccination spanned spike, dominating at 160-218 and 743-854. Donors skewed white British and female; clonal diversity was possibly underestimated. Receipt of two AZD1222 doses was followed by a rise in Spike-specific TCR breadth and depth.

As concerns this clone: The antigen remains undetermined.

This table comes from immunoSEQ multiplex PCR, and its TCRdb copy is limited to in-frame clones, with some not included. The sample carries 200,000 or so clones, around 90% recorded once. This CDR3 is built from 16 residues. Looked up from germline, CDR1 is SGHAT and CDR2 is FQNNGV. Between the trimmed V and J ends, which lost 4 bases and 4 bases, there was a span of 20 bases. The clonotype was recovered from an adult in good health. Sequenced material: peripheral blood, taken on day 0 of AZD1222 vaccination. The chain joins TRBV11-2 to TRBJ2-7, with no clear D. In nucleotides, the CDR3 is TGTGCCAGCAGCTCGATACAGCAACCGAAAATTTACGAGCAGTACTTC. Translation: CASSSIQQPKIYEQYF.